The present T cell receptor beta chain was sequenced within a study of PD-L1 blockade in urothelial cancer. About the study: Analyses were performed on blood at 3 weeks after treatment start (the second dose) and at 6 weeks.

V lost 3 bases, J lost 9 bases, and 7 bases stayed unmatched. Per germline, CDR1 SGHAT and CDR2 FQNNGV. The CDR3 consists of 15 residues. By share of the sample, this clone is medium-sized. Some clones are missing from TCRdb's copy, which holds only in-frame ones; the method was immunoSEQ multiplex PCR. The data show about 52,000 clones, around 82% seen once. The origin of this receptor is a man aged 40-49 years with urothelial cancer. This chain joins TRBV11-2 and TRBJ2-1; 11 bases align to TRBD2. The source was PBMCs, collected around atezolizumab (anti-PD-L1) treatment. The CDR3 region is CASSLETSGRGEQFF. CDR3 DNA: TGTGCCAGCAGCTTGGAAACTAGCGGGAGAGGTGAGCAGTTCTTC.